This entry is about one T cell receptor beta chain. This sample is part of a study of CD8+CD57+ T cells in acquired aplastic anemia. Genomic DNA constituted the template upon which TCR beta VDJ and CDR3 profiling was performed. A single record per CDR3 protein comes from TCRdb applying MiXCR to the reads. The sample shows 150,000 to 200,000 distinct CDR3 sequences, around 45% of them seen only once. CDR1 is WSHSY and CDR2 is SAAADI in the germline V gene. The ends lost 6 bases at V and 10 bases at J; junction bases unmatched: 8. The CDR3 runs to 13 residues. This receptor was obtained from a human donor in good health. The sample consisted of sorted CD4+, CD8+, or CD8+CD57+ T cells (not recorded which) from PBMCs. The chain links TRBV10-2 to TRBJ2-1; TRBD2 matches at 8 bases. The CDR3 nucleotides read TGCGCCAGCAGGGGACTAGAATCTGGGGAGCAGTTCTTC. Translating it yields CASRGLESGEQFF.